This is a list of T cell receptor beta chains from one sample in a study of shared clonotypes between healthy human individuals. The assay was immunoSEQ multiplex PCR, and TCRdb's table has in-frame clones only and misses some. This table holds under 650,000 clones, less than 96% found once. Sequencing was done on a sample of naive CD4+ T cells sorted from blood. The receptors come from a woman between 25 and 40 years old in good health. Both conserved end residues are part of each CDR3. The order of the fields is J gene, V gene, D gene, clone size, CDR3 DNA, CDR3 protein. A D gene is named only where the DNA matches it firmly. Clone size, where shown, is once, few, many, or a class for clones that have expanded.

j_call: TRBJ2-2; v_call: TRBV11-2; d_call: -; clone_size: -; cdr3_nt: TGTGCCAGCAGCTTTCAGGAGGGGACCGGGGAGCTGTTTTTT; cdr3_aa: CASSFQEGTGELFF
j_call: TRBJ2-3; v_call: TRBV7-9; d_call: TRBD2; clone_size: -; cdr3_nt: TGTGCCAGCAGCAGACAGACTAGCGGGAGGTTTCAAGATACGCAGTATTTT; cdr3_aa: CASSRQTSGRFQDTQYF
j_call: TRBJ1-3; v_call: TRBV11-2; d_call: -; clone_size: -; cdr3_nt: TGTGCCAGCAGCTTAATATTACTGGACGCTACTAGCTCTGGAAACACCATATATTTT; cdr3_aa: CASSLILLDATSSGNTIYF
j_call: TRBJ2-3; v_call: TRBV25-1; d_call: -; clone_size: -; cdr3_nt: TGTGCCAGCCAAGACCCGAGCCTTAGCACAGATACGCAGTATTTT; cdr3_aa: CASQDPSLSTDTQYF
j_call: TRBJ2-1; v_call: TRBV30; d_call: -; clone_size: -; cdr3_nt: TGTGCCTGGAGTGTGTACAATGAGCAGTTCTTC; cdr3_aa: CAWSVYNEQFF
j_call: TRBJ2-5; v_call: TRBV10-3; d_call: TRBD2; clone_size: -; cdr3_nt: TGTGCCACGGGACTAGCAAGCGAGACCCAGTACTTC; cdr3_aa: CATGLASETQYF
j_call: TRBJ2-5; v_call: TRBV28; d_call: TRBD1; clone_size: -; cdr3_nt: TGTGCCAGCAGTTTGTACACCTCGGGACAGGGGGCAGAGACCCAGTACTTC; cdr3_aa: CASSLYTSGQGAETQYF
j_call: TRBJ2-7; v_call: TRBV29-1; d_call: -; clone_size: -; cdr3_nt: TGCAGCGTGGAGACGGGGCGGGGCCCGGAGAGCTCCTACGAGCAGTACTTC; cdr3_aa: CSVETGRGPESSYEQYF
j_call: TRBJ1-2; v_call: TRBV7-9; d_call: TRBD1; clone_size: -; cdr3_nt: TGTGCCAGCAGCGCCGGGAGGGACAGTAACTATGGCTACACCTTC; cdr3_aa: CASSAGRDSNYGYTF
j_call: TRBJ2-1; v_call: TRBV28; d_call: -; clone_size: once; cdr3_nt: TGTGCCAGCAGCCCCGGGTTTAGGGTCCCAGCTACCGTCCATTACAATGAGCAGTTCTTC; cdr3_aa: CASSPGFRVPATVHYNEQFF
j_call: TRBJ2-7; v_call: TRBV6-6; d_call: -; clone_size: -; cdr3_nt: TGTGCCAGCAGTTACCGGGGAACCTACGAGCAGTACTTC; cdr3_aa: CASSYRGTYEQYF